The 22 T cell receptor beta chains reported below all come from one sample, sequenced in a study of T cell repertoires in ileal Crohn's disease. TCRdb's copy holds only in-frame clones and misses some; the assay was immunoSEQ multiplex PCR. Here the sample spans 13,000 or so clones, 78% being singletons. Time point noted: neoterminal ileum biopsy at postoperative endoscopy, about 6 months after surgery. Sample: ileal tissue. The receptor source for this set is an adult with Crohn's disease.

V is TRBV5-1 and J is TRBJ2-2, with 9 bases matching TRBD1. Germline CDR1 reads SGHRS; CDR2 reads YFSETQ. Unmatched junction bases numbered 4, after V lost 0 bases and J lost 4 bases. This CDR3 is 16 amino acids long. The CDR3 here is CASSLGGQGFTGELFF. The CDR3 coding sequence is TGCGCCAGCAGCTTGGGTGGACAGGGGTTCACCGGGGAGCTGTTTTTT.

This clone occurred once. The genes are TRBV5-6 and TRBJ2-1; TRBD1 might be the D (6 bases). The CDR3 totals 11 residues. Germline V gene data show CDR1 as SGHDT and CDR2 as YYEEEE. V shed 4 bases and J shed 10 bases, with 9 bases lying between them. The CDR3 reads CASSLDREQFF. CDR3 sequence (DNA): TGTGCCAGCAGCCTCGACAGGGAGCAGTTCTTC. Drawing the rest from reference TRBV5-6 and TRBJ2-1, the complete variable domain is DAGVTQSPTHLIKTRGQQVTLRCSPKSGHDTVSWYQQALGQGPQFIFQYYEEEERQRGNFPDRFSGHQFPNYSSELNVNALLLGDSALYLCASSLDREQFFGPGTRLTVL.

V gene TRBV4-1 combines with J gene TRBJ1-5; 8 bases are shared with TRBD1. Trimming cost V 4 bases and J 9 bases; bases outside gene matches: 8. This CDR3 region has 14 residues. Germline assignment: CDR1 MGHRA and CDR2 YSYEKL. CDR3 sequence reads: CASSRGQGNWPQHF. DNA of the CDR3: TGCGCCAGCAGCCGAGGACAGGGTAATTGGCCCCAGCATTTT.

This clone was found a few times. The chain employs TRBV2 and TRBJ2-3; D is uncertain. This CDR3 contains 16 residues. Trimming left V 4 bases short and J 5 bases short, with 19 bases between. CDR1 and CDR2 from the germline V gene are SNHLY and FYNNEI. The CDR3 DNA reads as TGTGCCAGCAGTGGAAGACCGAGCGACGAGATAGATACGCAGTATTTT. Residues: CASSGRPSDEIDTQYF.

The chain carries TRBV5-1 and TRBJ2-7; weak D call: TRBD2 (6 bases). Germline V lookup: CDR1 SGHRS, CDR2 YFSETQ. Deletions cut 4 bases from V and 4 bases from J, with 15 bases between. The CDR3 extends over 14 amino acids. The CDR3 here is CASSPGGSLYEQYF. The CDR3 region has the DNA TGCGCCAGCAGCCCAGGAGGGAGCCTATACGAGCAGTACTTC.

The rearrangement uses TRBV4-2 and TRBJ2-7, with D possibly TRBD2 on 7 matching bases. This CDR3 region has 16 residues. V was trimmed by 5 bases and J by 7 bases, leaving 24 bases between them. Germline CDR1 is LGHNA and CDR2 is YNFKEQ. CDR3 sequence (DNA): TGTGCCAGCAGCGAAGGGGGGGGGAAGAGAGTTAGGGAGCAGTACTTC. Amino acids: CASSEGGGKRVREQYF.

CDR3 DNA: TGTGCCAGCAGCGGCCACGGGAAGGGTCTGTTTTTT. Protein sequence: CASSGHGKGLFF. The V call is TRBV7-6, the J call TRBJ1-4, with D unresolved. Germline lookup yields CDR1 SGHVS and CDR2 FNYEAQ. CDR3 size: 12 residues. The V end lost 5 bases, the J end lost 14 bases, and 15 bases lay between the germline ends.

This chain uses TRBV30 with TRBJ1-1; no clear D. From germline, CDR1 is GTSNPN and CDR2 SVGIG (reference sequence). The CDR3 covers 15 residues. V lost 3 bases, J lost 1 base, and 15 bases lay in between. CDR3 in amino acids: CAWRAGGPRNTEAFF. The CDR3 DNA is TGTGCCTGGAGAGCCGGAGGGCCTAGGAACACTGAAGCTTTCTTT.

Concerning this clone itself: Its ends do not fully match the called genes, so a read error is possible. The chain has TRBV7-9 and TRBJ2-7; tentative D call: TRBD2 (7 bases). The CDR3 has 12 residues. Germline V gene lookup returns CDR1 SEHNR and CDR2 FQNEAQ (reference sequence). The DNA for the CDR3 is TGTGCCAGCAGCTTAGAGGGGGGACTAAGGTATTTC. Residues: CASSLEGGLRYF.

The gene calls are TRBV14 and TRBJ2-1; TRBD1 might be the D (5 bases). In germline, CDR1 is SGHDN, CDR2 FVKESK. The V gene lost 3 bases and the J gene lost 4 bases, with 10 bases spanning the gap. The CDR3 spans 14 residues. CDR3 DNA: TGTGCCAGCAGCCAGAATAGGGGATACAATGAGCAGTTCTTC. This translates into CASSQNRGYNEQFF.

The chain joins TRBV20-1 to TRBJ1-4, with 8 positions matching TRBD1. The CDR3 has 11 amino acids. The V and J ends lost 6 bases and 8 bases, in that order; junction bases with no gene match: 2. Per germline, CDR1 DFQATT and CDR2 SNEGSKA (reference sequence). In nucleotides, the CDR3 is TGCAGTGCAAGACAGGGGGAAAAACTGTTTTTT. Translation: CSARQGEKLFF.

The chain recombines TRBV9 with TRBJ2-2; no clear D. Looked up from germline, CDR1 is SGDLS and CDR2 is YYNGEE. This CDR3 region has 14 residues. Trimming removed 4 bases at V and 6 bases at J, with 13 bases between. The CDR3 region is CASSPPQVPGELFF. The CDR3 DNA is TGTGCCAGCAGCCCCCCTCAGGTGCCCGGGGAGCTGTTTTTT.

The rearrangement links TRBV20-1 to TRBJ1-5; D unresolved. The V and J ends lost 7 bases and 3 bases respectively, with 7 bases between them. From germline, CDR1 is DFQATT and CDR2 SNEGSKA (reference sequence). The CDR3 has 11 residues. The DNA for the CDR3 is TGCAGTGTGCAGGACAATCAGCCCCAGCATTTT. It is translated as CSVQDNQPQHF.

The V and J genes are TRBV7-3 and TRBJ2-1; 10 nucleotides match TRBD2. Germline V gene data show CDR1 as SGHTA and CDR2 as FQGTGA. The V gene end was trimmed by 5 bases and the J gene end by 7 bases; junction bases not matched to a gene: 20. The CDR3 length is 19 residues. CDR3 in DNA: TGTGCCAGCAGCCCCATCGGCCTAGCGGGAGCCCAGCAAGCAAATGAGCAGTTCTTC. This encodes CASSPIGLAGAQQANEQFF.

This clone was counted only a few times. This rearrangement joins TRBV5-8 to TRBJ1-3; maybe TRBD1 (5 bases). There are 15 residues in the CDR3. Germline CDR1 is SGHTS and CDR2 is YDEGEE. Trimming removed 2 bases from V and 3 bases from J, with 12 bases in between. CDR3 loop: CASSFNAGLGNTIYF. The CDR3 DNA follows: TGTGCCAGCAGCTTTAACGCAGGGCTTGGAAACACCATATATTTT.

CDR3: CASSLRYSDSGELFF. The CDR3 DNA follows: TGTGCCAGCAGCTTAAGGTACTCCGACAGCGGGGAGCTGTTTTTT. The chain uses TRBV11-3 and TRBJ2-2, with D perhaps TRBD1 (5 bases). Germline V gene data show CDR1 as SGHNT and CDR2 as YENEEA. This CDR3 region has 15 residues. V lost 2 bases and J lost 7, with 14 bases in between.

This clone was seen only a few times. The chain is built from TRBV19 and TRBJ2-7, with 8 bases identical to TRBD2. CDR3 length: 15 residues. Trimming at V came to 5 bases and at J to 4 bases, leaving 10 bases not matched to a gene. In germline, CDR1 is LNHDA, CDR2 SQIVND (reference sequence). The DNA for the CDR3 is TGTGCCAGTAGTCCCGGGACTAGTTTCGGGTACGAGCAGTACTTC. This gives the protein CASSPGTSFGYEQYF.

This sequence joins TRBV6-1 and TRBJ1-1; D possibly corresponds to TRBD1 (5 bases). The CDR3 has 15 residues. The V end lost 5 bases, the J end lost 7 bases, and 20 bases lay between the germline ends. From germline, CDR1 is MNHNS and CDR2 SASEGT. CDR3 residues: CASSSRRRGRVEAFF. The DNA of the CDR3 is TGTGCCAGCAGTTCCCGGAGGAGGGGAAGAGTTGAAGCTTTCTTT.

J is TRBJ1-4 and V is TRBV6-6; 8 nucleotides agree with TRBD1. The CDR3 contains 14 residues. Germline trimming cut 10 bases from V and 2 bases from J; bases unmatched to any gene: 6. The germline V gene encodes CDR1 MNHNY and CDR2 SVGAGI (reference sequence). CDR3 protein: CATQGAWTNEKLFF. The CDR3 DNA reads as TGTGCCACCCAGGGGGCATGGACTAATGAAAAACTGTTTTTT.

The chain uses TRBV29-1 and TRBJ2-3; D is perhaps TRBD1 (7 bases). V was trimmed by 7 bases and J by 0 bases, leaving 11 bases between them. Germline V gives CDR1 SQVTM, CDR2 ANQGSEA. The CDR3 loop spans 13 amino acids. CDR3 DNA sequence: TGCAGCGGGCGGGACAGAAGCACAGATACGCAGTATTTT. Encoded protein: CSGRDRSTDTQYF.

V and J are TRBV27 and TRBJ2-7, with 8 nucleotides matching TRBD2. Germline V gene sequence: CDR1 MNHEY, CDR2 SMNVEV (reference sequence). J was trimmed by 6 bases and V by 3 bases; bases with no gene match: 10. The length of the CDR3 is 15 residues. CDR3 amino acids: CASSLGSAGVLEQYF. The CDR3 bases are TGTGCCAGCAGTTTGGGGTCAGCGGGAGTCCTCGAGCAGTACTTC.

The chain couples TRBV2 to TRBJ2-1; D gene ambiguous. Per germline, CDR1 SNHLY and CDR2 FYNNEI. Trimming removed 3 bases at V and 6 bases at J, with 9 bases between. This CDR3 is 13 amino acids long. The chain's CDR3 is CASSDNSFNEQFF. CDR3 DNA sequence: TGTGCCAGCAGTGATAACAGTTTCAATGAGCAGTTCTTC.